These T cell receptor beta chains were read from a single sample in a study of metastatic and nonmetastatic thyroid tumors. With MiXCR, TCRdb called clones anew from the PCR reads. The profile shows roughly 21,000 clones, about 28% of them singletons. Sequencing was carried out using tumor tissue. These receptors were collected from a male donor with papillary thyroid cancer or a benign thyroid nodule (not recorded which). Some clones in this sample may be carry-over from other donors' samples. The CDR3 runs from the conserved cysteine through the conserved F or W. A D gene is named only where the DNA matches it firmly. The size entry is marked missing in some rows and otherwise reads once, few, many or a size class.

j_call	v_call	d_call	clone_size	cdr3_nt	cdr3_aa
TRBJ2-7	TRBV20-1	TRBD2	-	TGCAGTGCTAGTCCTAGCGGCGTAAGCTCCTACGAGCAGTACTTC	CSASPSGVSSYEQYF
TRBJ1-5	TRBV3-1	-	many	TGTGCCAGCAGCTCGTGGGTCGGTCAGCCCCAGCATTTT	CASSSWVGQPQHF
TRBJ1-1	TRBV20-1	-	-	TGCAGTGCTGGATGGGCCCTGGACACTGAAGCTTTCTTT	CSAGWALDTEAFF
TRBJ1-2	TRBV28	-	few	TGTGCCAGCAGCCCCACAGTAGACTATGGCTACACCTTC	CASSPTVDYGYTF
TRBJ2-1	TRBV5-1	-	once	TGCGCCAGCACCCCCCGGCTAGCCATTTACAATGAGCAGTTCTTC	CASTPRLAIYNEQFF
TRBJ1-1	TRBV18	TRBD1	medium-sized	TGTGCCAGCTCCCAAGGACAGGGGGTACTCACTGAAGCTTTCTTT	CASSQGQGVLTEAFF
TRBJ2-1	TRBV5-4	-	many	TGTGCCAGCAGCTTGGATTTAGGGTACCGTGAGCAGTTCTTC	CASSLDLGYREQFF
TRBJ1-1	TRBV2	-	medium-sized	TGTGCCAGCAGTGAAGTCGAGAACACTGAAGCTTTCTTT	CASSEVENTEAFF
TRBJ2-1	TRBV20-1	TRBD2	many	TGCAGTGCTAGTGTACTAGCGAAATCCTACAATGAGCAGTTCTTC	CSASVLAKSYNEQFF
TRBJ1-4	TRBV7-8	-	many	TGTGCCAGCAGCTTAGTCCGGTTGGAAAAACTGTTTTTT	CASSLVRLEKLFF
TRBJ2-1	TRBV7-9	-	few	TGTGCCAGCAGCTTAGGCGGCGGACTCAATGAGCAGTTCTTC	CASSLGGGLNEQFF
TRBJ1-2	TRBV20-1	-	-	TGCAGTGCTGCCGTCGGGGGCTTCTATGGCTACACCTTC	CSAAVGGFYGYTF
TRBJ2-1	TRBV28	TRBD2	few	TGTGCCAGCAGCCATCTCTCCGCGGGAGGTTCGCATGAGCAGTTCTTC	CASSHLSAGGSHEQFF
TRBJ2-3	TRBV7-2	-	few	TGTGCCAGCAGCTTAGGAGAATATACGCAGTATTTT	CASSLGEYTQYF
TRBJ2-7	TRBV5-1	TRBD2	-	TGCGCCAGCAGCTCTTGGGGCGGGGCGGGAGCCCTGGAGGGGAACTACGAGCAGTACTTC	CASSSWGGAGALEGNYEQYF
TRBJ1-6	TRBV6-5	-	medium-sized	TGTGCCAGCAGTTACACCCGTCCGCAGAAAAGCTCCTATAATTCACCCCTCCACTTT	CASSYTRPQKSSYNSPLHF
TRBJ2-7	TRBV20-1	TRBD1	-	TGCAGTGCTAGAGACCTGGGACAGGGAACCTACGAGCAGTACTTC	CSARDLGQGTYEQYF
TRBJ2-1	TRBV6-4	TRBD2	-	TGTGCCAGCTCCCCGGAGGCGGGAGCAGGGAATGAGCAGTTCTTC	CASSPEAGAGNEQFF
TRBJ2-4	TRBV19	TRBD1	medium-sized	TGTGCCAGTAGCGGGACAGGGCGGACTATAGTAGCCAAAAACATTCAGTACTTC	CASSGTGRTIVAKNIQYF
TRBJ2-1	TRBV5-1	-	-	TGCGCCAGCAGACGGAACCACAATGAGCAGTTCTTC	CASRRNHNEQFF
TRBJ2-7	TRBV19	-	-	TGTGCCAGTAGTAACAAGCCGGACAGCTCCTACGAGCAGTACTTC	CASSNKPDSSYEQYF
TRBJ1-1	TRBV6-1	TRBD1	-	TGTGCCAGCAGTAGACTGGGACAGGGGACCACTGAAGCTTTCTTT	CASSRLGQGTTEAFF
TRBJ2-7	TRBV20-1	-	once	TGCAGTGCTAGAGATCTAACAGGGTGGGCGGACTACGAGCAGTACTTC	CSARDLTGWADYEQYF
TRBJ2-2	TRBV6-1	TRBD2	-	TGTGCCAGCAGTGAATTCAAGCGGGGGGGAGCCGGGGAGCTGTTTTTT	CASSEFKRGGAGELFF
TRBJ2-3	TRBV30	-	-	TGTGCCTGGTCCGATTTGAGGGAGGGCACAGATACGCAGTATTTT	CAWSDLREGTDTQYF
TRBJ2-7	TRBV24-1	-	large	TGTGCCACCAGTGATTTTGGCCGCGAGCAGTACTTC	CATSDFGREQYF